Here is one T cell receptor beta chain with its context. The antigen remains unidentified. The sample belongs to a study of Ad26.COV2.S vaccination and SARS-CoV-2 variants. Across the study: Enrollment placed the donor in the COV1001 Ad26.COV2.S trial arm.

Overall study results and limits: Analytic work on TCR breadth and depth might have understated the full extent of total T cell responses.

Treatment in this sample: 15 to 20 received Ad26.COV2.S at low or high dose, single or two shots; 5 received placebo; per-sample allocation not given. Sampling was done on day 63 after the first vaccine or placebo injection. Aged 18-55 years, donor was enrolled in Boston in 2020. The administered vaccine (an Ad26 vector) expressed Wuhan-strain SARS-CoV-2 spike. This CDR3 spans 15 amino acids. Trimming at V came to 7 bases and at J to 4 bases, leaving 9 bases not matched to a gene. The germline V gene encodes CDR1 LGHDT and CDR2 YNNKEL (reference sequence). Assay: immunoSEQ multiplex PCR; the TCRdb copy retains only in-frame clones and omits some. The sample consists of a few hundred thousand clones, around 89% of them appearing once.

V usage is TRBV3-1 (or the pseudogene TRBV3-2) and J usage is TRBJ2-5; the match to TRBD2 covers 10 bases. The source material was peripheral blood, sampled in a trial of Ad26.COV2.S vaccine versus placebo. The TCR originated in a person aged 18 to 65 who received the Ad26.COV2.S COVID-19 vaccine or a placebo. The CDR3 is CASTRAGGPLETQYF. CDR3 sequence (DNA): TGTGCCAGCACGAGAGCGGGAGGGCCTTTAGAGACCCAGTACTTC.